These T cell receptor beta chains were read from a single sample in a study of PD-1 blockade in classical Hodgkin lymphoma. Clones were sequenced by immunoSEQ multiplex PCR, and TCRdb holds only the in-frame ones, with some missing. The profile shows some 16,000 clones, roughly 90% of them singletons. The sample consisted of CD4+ T cells from blood. The receptors derive from a human donor with classical Hodgkin lymphoma. Each CDR3 is given with its conserved first and last residue. D genes are given only for firm matches. The listing skips clone size in some rows; elsewhere it reads once, few, many or a size class.

d_gene: TRBD2; j_gene: TRBJ2-5; abundance: .; v_gene: TRBV12-5; CDR3nt: TGTGCTAGTGGTTTCGGGGGGGTTGGGGAGACCCAGTACTTC; CDR3aa: CASGFGGVGETQYF
d_gene: TRBD1; j_gene: TRBJ2-3; abundance: .; v_gene: TRBV11-2; CDR3nt: TGTGCCAGCAGCTTCACAGGGGTTTCAACAGATACGCAGTATTTT; CDR3aa: CASSFTGVSTDTQYF
d_gene: TRBD2; j_gene: TRBJ2-5; abundance: .; v_gene: TRBV2; CDR3nt: TGTGCCAGCGTGCTGGCTAGCGGGTTCCAAGAGACCCAGTACTTC; CDR3aa: CASVLASGFQETQYF
d_gene: .; j_gene: TRBJ1-2; abundance: once; v_gene: TRBV2; CDR3nt: TGTGCCAGCAGGATTTATGGCTACACCTTC; CDR3aa: CASRIYGYTF
d_gene: TRBD2; j_gene: TRBJ2-7; abundance: few; v_gene: TRBV27; CDR3nt: TGTGCCAGCAGTTCCGTTGCGGGAGCCCACGAGCAGTACTTC; CDR3aa: CASSSVAGAHEQYF
d_gene: .; j_gene: TRBJ1-2; abundance: .; v_gene: TRBV2; CDR3nt: TGTGCCACGTCTTGGGGGGTTCAAGCTAACTATGGCTACACCTTC; CDR3aa: CATSWGVQANYGYTF
d_gene: .; j_gene: TRBJ2-3; abundance: .; v_gene: TRBV7-2; CDR3nt: TGTGCCAGCAGGCTGCCAGCGGTTGGAGATACGCAGTATTTT; CDR3aa: CASRLPAVGDTQYF
d_gene: .; j_gene: TRBJ1-6; abundance: .; v_gene: TRBV30; CDR3nt: TGTGCCTGGGACCGGTTTTCCGATTCACCCCTCCACTTT; CDR3aa: CAWDRFSDSPLHF
d_gene: .; j_gene: TRBJ2-3; abundance: .; v_gene: TRBV7-7; CDR3nt: TGTGCCAGCAGCTTAGGAGGACAGACTAGCACAGATACGCAGTATTTT; CDR3aa: CASSLGGQTSTDTQYF
d_gene: .; j_gene: TRBJ2-7; abundance: .; v_gene: TRBV7-2; CDR3nt: TGTGCCAGCAGCTTTGGCGGGGCCCCCTTACAGCAGTACTTC; CDR3aa: CASSFGGAPLQQYF
d_gene: .; j_gene: TRBJ2-7; abundance: .; v_gene: TRBV20-1; CDR3nt: TGCAGTGCTTACAGGGTCGAGCAGTACTTC; CDR3aa: CSAYRVEQYF
d_gene: .; j_gene: TRBJ2-7; abundance: .; v_gene: TRBV7-2; CDR3nt: TGTGCCAGCAGCTTAGTTGAGGGAGGCTACGAGCAGTACTTC; CDR3aa: CASSLVEGGYEQYF
d_gene: TRBD1; j_gene: TRBJ1-2; abundance: once; v_gene: TRBV18; CDR3nt: TGTGCCAGCTCACCCAGGGGGGCGACAGGGGAAGGCTACACCTTC; CDR3aa: CASSPRGATGEGYTF
d_gene: .; j_gene: TRBJ2-3; abundance: .; v_gene: TRBV11-2; CDR3nt: TGTGCCAGCAGCTTAGGGTTCGCGGGGAGCACAGATACGCAGTATTTT; CDR3aa: CASSLGFAGSTDTQYF
d_gene: .; j_gene: TRBJ2-5; abundance: once; v_gene: TRBV7-7; CDR3nt: TGTGCCAGCAGCTTATCAAAAGGACAAGAGACCCAGTACTTC; CDR3aa: CASSLSKGQETQYF
d_gene: .; j_gene: TRBJ1-1; abundance: .; v_gene: TRBV5-1; CDR3nt: TGCGCCAGCAGCCTGGGACAAACTCTGAACACTGAAGCTTTCTTT; CDR3aa: CASSLGQTLNTEAFF
d_gene: TRBD2; j_gene: TRBJ2-7; abundance: .; v_gene: TRBV28; CDR3nt: TGTGCCAGCAGTTCGGGTGGGACTAGCGGTTTGGAGCAGTACTTC; CDR3aa: CASSSGGTSGLEQYF
d_gene: .; j_gene: TRBJ1-5; abundance: .; v_gene: TRBV6-5; CDR3nt: TGTGCCAGCAGTTTTGATTGGCCGGACAGAGATCAGCCCCAGCATTTT; CDR3aa: CASSFDWPDRDQPQHF
d_gene: .; j_gene: TRBJ1-1; abundance: few; v_gene: TRBV11-2; CDR3nt: TGTGCCAGCAGCCCCCGCGGTTGGAACACTGAAGCTTTCTTT; CDR3aa: CASSPRGWNTEAFF
d_gene: .; j_gene: TRBJ2-2; abundance: .; v_gene: TRBV19; CDR3nt: TGTGCCAGTAGTATTGGTGCGGGATACACCGGGGAGCTGTTTTTT; CDR3aa: CASSIGAGYTGELFF
d_gene: .; j_gene: TRBJ1-1; abundance: .; v_gene: TRBV15; CDR3nt: TGTGCCACCAGCAGAGATTTTCAGGGTTCTGAAGCTTTCTTT; CDR3aa: CATSRDFQGSEAFF
d_gene: TRBD1; j_gene: TRBJ1-2; abundance: .; v_gene: TRBV10-3; CDR3nt: TGTGCCACCGGACAGGGTCCCAACTATGGCTACACCTTC; CDR3aa: CATGQGPNYGYTF
d_gene: .; j_gene: TRBJ1-1; abundance: few; v_gene: TRBV16; CDR3nt: TGTGCCAGCAGCCAATCCCGAGGCTTTGAAGCTTTCTTT; CDR3aa: CASSQSRGFEAFF
d_gene: .; j_gene: TRBJ2-6; abundance: .; v_gene: TRBV19; CDR3nt: TGTGCCAGTAGTATTTCGGGGCAGGGCCCCAACGTCCTGACTTTC; CDR3aa: CASSISGQGPNVLTF
d_gene: .; j_gene: TRBJ2-3; abundance: .; v_gene: TRBV9; CDR3nt: TGTGCCAGCAGCGTAGAGGTCCGAGGGGATACGCAGTATTTT; CDR3aa: CASSVEVRGDTQYF
d_gene: TRBD1; j_gene: TRBJ1-1; abundance: .; v_gene: TRBV2; CDR3nt: TGTGCCAGCAGTGTATCAGGGGACAGGAACACTGAAGCTTTCTTT; CDR3aa: CASSVSGDRNTEAFF
d_gene: .; j_gene: TRBJ2-1; abundance: .; v_gene: TRBV29-1; CDR3nt: TGCAGCGTTGACAATCCCCGACTTTACAATGAGCAGTTCTTC; CDR3aa: CSVDNPRLYNEQFF
d_gene: TRBD2; j_gene: TRBJ2-1; abundance: .; v_gene: TRBV10-3; CDR3nt: TGTGCCATCAGCGGGACTAGCGGGAGAGGGGAGCAGTTCTTC; CDR3aa: CAISGTSGRGEQFF
d_gene: .; j_gene: TRBJ2-1; abundance: .; v_gene: TRBV7-9; CDR3nt: TGTGCCAGCAGCTTAGACTACTCCTACAATGAGCAGTTCTTC; CDR3aa: CASSLDYSYNEQFF